The clone carrying this TCR beta chain was detected only a few times. Its cognate antigen is unknown. This specimen belongs to a study of vaccination effects on CD4 cells after COVID-19. Study-level information: The patients, three convalescent individuals, were sampled early and late after vaccination. It was a median of 72 days after the second dose that post-vaccine samples were obtained.

Profiled with immunoSEQ multiplex PCR; TCRdb holds only in-frame clones, not every one. The data hold 40,000 to 45,000 clones, with 76% observed a single time. Study-wide results and caveats: Clones from infection and from vaccination both contracted markedly late after vaccination.

V was clipped by 1 base and J by 4 bases, with 10 bases between them. The CDR3 runs to 13 residues. Germline assignment: CDR1 GTSNPN and CDR2 SVGIG (reference sequence). Cells that had been cultured for 10 days were the source of isolated CD4+ T cells. Sometime from March through December 2020, the person acquired a SARS-CoV-2 infection that PCR confirmed. Each participant was given two doses of one vaccine (BNT162b2 or mRNA-1273). Half the medium was swapped for IL-2 medium on days 3 and 7. V and J are TRBV30 and TRBJ2-5; D not certain. The TCR originated in a human donor who had a prior SARS-CoV-2 infection. The sample was CD4+ T cells from PBMCs cultured without peptide, taken after COVID-19 vaccination. The DNA for the CDR3 is TGTGCCTGGAGTGCGGCAGTTGGAGAGACCCAGTACTTC. Protein: CAWSAAVGETQYF.